The sequence of this TCR beta chain was determined in a study of blood T cell repertoires in COVID-19. Germline CDR1 reads SGHNT; CDR2 reads YYREEE (reference sequence). J was trimmed by 1 base and V by 3 bases; bases with no gene match: 1. The CDR3 has 15 amino acids. The method was immunoSEQ multiplex PCR; TCRdb's version includes in-frame clones alone and lacks a portion of them. Counted here are approximately 310,000 clones, roughly 84% occurring once; the ten biggest clones make up 1%. About this clone itself: Other DNA sequences in the sample encode the same CDR3.

Sequencing used peripheral blood. This TCR came from a man aged 45-60 years with active or convalescent COVID-19. V usage is TRBV5-4 and J usage is TRBJ2-5; 12 positions match TRBD2. The DNA for the CDR3 is TGTGCCAGCAGCTCACTAGCGGGGGGCCAAGAGACCCAGTACTTC. Its protein is CASSSLAGGQETQYF.